This T cell receptor (beta chain) was profiled in a study of memory CD4+ T cells and cytomegalovirus serostatus. Clones were read by immunoSEQ multiplex PCR, and TCRdb kept only the in-frame ones, dropping some. The sample has some 60,000 clones; over 70% are singletons. The V gene's germline CDR1 is SGHRS and CDR2 YFSETQ. V was cut by 3 bases and J by 2 bases, with 12 bases left in between. The CDR3 covers 14 residues. Single viable CD3+CD4+CD8-CD45RO+ cells were sorted as the memory CD4+ T cells. Sequenced sample: memory CD4+ T cells from blood. The source of this sequence is an adult in good health and CMV-seropositive. The chain is built from TRBV5-1 and TRBJ2-7; D call uncertain. The CDR3 nucleotides are TGCGCCAGCAGCTGGGCCAAACAACCCTACGAGCAGTACTTC. Translation: CASSWAKQPYEQYF.